These 7 T cell receptor beta chains share one sample of origin, sequenced in a study of T-cell memory formation after mild COVID-19. TCRdb analysed the 5' RACE reads with MiXCR anew, one entry per CDR3 protein. The repertoire has around 80,000 distinct CDR3 sequences, 9.5% to 15% of them found once; the top ten carry around 41%. Sample: PBMCs or a T cell subset sorted from them (not recorded which). Source of these receptors: a man younger than 35 who had mild COVID-19 (a few samples of this study predate the infection). Cell type and time point are not known.

CDR3 bases: TGTGCCAGCAGAACAATAACGGGACAGTTGGGTGATACGCAGTATTTT. Its translation is CASRTITGQLGDTQYF. The rearrangement joins TRBV9 to TRBJ2-3, with TRBD1 identical over 7 bases. The CDR3 contains 16 residues. The V gene end was trimmed by 5 bases and the J gene end by 6 bases; junction bases not matched to a gene: 15. Germline CDR1 reads SGDLS; CDR2 reads YYNGEE.

The chain joins TRBV4-2 to TRBJ2-2; perhaps TRBD2 as D (7 bases). V lost 4 bases and J lost 5, with 20 bases in between. Germline loops: CDR1 LGHNA, CDR2 YNFKEQ. The CDR3 extends over 17 amino acids. The CDR3 sequence: CASSLRLAGGRTGELFF. Written as DNA, the CDR3 is TGTGCCAGCAGCCTTCGACTAGCCGGGGGGCGGACCGGGGAGCTGTTTTTT.

This clonotype has just a few counts. The genes are TRBV7-9 and TRBJ2-3, with D possibly TRBD1 on 5 matching bases. Germline values: CDR1 SEHNR, CDR2 FQNEAQ (reference sequence). The V end lost 1 base, the J end lost 3 bases, and 8 bases lay between the germline ends. This CDR3 has 14 amino acids. CDR3 in amino acids: CASSLVRGTDTQYF. Here the CDR3 DNA reads TGTGCCAGCAGCTTAGTAAGGGGAACAGATACGCAGTATTTT. The full variable domain, rest sourced from reference TRBV7-9 and TRBJ2-3, is DTGVSQNPRHKITKRGQNVTFRCDPISEHNRLYWYRQTLGQGPEFLTYFQNEAQLEKSRLLSDRFSAERPKGSFSTLEIQRTEQGDSAMYLCASSLVRGTDTQYFGPGTRLTVL.

The chain couples TRBV5-6 to TRBJ2-5; the match to TRBD2 covers 9 bases. Per the germline V gene, CDR1 is SGHDT and CDR2 is YYEEEE. The V gene end was trimmed by 0 bases and the J gene end by 5 bases; junction bases not matched to a gene: 8. This CDR3 spans 16 amino acids. The CDR3 region has the DNA TGTGCCAGCAGCTTGGATGGCGGGGGGGCCAGGGAGACCCAGTACTTC. The encoded protein is CASSLDGGGARETQYF.

This sequence joins TRBV7-2 and TRBJ2-1; TRBD2 aligns across 8 bases. The CDR3 totals 16 residues. Looked up from germline, CDR1 is SGHTA and CDR2 is FQGNSA. J gave up 4 bases and V 5 bases, and 10 bases lay outside the gene matches. The CDR3 coding sequence is TGTGCCAGCAGCCCACTGGTCGGGGGGGTGTACAATGAGCAGTTCTTC. It specifies CASSPLVGGVYNEQFF.

This chain uses TRBV7-2 with TRBJ1-1; D gene unclear. The CDR3 length is 13 residues. V dropped 2 bases and J dropped 5 bases, with 9 bases sitting between them. Germline-derived CDR1 and CDR2 are SGHTA and FQGNSA. The CDR3 DNA reads TGTGCCAGCAGCTTATTCATTAGAACTGAAGCTTTCTTT. Translating it yields CASSLFIRTEAFF.

This clonotype has more than one count but fewer than ten. The CDR3 nucleotides are TGTGCCAGCAGCGGCGCGACAGGGAGAAATTCACCCCTCCACTTT. Its translation is CASSGATGRNSPLHF. The chain links TRBV5-6 to TRBJ1-6; the match to TRBD1 covers 7 bases. CDR1 is SGHDT and CDR2 is YYEEEE in the germline V gene. J lost 7 bases, V lost 4 bases, and 8 bases had no gene match. This CDR3 comprises 15 residues.